This T cell receptor beta chain is from a study of T cell responses to AZD1222 COVID-19 vaccine (dated by TCRdb to the early 2020s). At the level of the whole study: AZD1222 recipients given second doses at about 4 weeks or at about 12 weeks were pooled, since spike-specific TCR depth and breadth were not found to differ between the two schedules. A total of just over 230 trial participants underwent TCR sequencing, of whom 207 had received two doses of AZD1222 and approximately 26 had received two doses of the MenACWY control vaccine. Trial participants were enrolled into age subgroups of 18-55, 56-69 and 70-plus years, which contained 148, 28 and 57 TCR-sequenced participants, respectively.

The sample's time point label, decoded: baseline before first vaccination. Vaccinee samples came from UK trials COV001 and COV002, including a single-blind randomized controlled phase 2/3 trial of AZD1222 (ChAdOx1 nCoV-19) in healthy adults. Trial participant PBMC samples were collected at day 0 and day 28 after the second dose for TCRbeta chain sequencing. The CDR3 has 12 amino acids, counting the end cysteine and phenylalanine. Here the CDR3 DNA is all that survives: 36 bases in frame from base 1. From a lookup of the germline V gene (reference sequence), CDR1 and CDR2 are SEHNR and FQNEAQ. The V end loses 5 bases and the J end loses 5 bases, and a stretch of 4 bases separates them. The CDR3 regions of human TCRbeta chains were subjected to immunosequencing. In the authors' own workflow: TCRs in the repertoires were compared against a reference library of SARS-CoV-2-specific TCRs that had been generated with the MIRA antigen-specificity platform. Breadth was defined as the fraction of unique TCRs that were SARS-CoV-2-associated. Depth was defined as the fraction of total T cells that were SARS-CoV-2-associated. Using the MIRA data, each spike-specific TCR was assigned both to the spike region to which the TCR was reactive and to a CD4 or CD8 class. Log10-transformed breadth and depth values were compared by one-way ANOVA with Sidak's multiple comparisons tests. Here the immuneACCESS table is served through TCRdb, limited to in-frame sequences with V and J called. Missing clones are a known gap in these copies; in checked studies unresolved V genes cover under half, and the rest lacks a known reason. D and trimming come from the DNA, and the V and J calls and clone size come from that table. In all, the sample holds just under 55,000 clones, and 89% of those were seen once. The leading ten clones occupy less than 2% of the sample.

Overall study results and their limits: Spike-specific TCR breadth and depth rose significantly after two AZD1222 doses compared with day 0 and with MenACWY recipients. The whole spike protein was spanned by vaccine-associated CD4 TCRs, and dominant responses were seen in regions 160-218 and 743-854. Because no day 14 peak-response samples were available, the repertoires could be characterized only after the peak T cell response. Most participants were white British and females outnumbered males, and the authors suggested that clonal diversity may have been underestimated. The 56-69-year group was small, and its depth increase did not reach significance, likely because of low power. Nearly half of unique spike-specific TCRs reportedly recognized epitopes outside regions mutated in the B.1.351 and B.1.1.7 variants. Conclusions about previously exposed vaccinees are limited because only five to seven AZD1222 recipients were SARS-CoV-2 seropositive at baseline.

About this clone: The antigen it binds to is not known. No base quality values were provided; no much bigger clone lies one nucleotide off.

The sequenced sample was peripheral blood, obtained on day 0 of AZD1222 vaccination. This receptor chain uses TRBV7-9 and TRBJ1-6; the D gene cannot be named for sure. The sequence came from an adult in good health. The CDR3 reads as follows: CASSRDNSPLHF. The DNA sequence follows: TGTGCCAGCAGCAGAGATAATTCACCCCTCCACTTT.